The source of this T cell receptor (beta chain) is a study of blood T cell repertoires in COVID-19. This table comes from immunoSEQ multiplex PCR, and its TCRdb copy is limited to in-frame clones, with some not included. Among hundreds of thousands of clones listed, 80% to 90% were seen once. J gave up 8 bases and V 5 bases, and 9 bases lay outside the gene matches. The length of the CDR3 is 14 residues. Germline lookup yields CDR1 ENHRY and CDR2 SYGVKD. This clonotype was sampled from a man aged 45-65 years who had been exposed to COVID-19. The chain joins TRBV10-3 to TRBJ1-2, with 9 bases identical to TRBD1. The specimen was PBMCs or T cells enriched from blood (not recorded which). The CDR3 sequence is CAISRGTGGNGYTF. Here the CDR3 DNA reads TGTGCCATCAGTAGGGGAACAGGGGGCAACGGCTACACCTTC.